These T cell receptor beta chains were read from a single sample in a study of blood T cells in healthy people across ages. MiXCR, applied by TCRdb to the 5' RACE reads, yields one record per CDR3 protein. The sample includes 1,300,000 or so distinct CDR3 sequences, approximately 59% of them seen just once. Sequencing was done on a sample of blood. Receptor source: a man aged 18 to 29 in good health. CDR3s include the opening cysteine and the closing phenylalanine or tryptophan. D genes are given only for firm matches.

CASSQQDREDEKLFF | TRBD1 | TRBJ1-4 | TRBV4-1
CANPFTQTSDEQFF | - | TRBJ2-1 | TRBV27
CASSVQSHWNSPLHF | - | TRBJ1-6 | TRBV9
CSARPRTDQETQYF | - | TRBJ2-5 | TRBV20-1
CASMLTGTGGQQYF | TRBD1 | TRBJ2-7 | TRBV4-1
CSVEDLGSYEQYF | - | TRBJ2-7 | TRBV29-1
CSAREAPPEQFF | - | TRBJ2-1 | TRBV20-1
CASSFGLSYNSPLHF | - | TRBJ1-6 | TRBV7-9
CAREQSGANVLTF | - | TRBJ2-6 | TRBV2
CASSQASSGANVLTF | - | TRBJ2-6 | TRBV4-1
CSYRESSYNEQFF | - | TRBJ2-1 | TRBV20-1
CASRLEGREDTQYF | - | TRBJ2-3 | TRBV27
CASSAIPGTGREKLFF | TRBD1 | TRBJ1-4 | TRBV6-1
CASSSDVGWYGYTF | - | TRBJ1-2 | TRBV7-2
CSVGGMPGQPQHF | - | TRBJ1-5 | TRBV29-1
CSAYSGIAGNTDTQYF | TRBD2 | TRBJ2-3 | TRBV20-1
CASSLKFQVYEQYF | - | TRBJ2-7 | TRBV11-2
CSARDFLLTSGPDEQFF | TRBD2 | TRBJ2-1 | TRBV20-1
CASSFPGAVEQYF | - | - | TRBV7-9
CASRDAQHEQFF | - | TRBJ2-1 | TRBV3-1
CATSDSGTGTLLSNTQYF | - | TRBJ2-3 | TRBV24-1
CSGEQGNEQFF | TRBD1 | TRBJ2-1 | TRBV29-1
CASSQRGFETQYF | - | TRBJ2-5 | TRBV4-3
CSAPDRGPSNQPQHF | TRBD1 | TRBJ1-5 | TRBV20-1
CASSLDGQNYGYTF | - | TRBJ1-2 | TRBV11-2
CASSFQLAEQFF | - | TRBJ2-1 | TRBV28
CASRTLAGGIEQYF | TRBD2 | - | TRBV2
CASSQGLGSVDTQYF | - | TRBJ2-3 | TRBV3-1
CASSQPERGRVEQFF | TRBD1 | TRBJ2-1 | TRBV4-1
CASSQDQSGATNEKLFF | - | TRBJ1-4 | TRBV4-3
CASSATSGVYNEQFF | TRBD2 | TRBJ2-1 | TRBV7-6
CAGSEYQKQETQYF | - | TRBJ2-5 | TRBV25-1
CASSLGREQYF | - | TRBJ2-7 | TRBV5-1
CSVSNPDLDSYEQYF | - | TRBJ2-7 | TRBV29-1
CSASRKTRENQPQHF | - | TRBJ1-5 | TRBV20-1
CSVTGVSSYEQYF | TRBD1 | TRBJ2-7 | TRBV29-1
CVSSNRDPFPLTDTQYF | - | TRBJ2-3 | TRBV4-3
CASSLLPGGNTEAFF | TRBD1 | TRBJ1-1 | TRBV27
CASSLELAKNIQYF | - | TRBJ2-4 | TRBV5-1
CATSRGTGGRWDSPLHF | TRBD1 | TRBJ1-6 | TRBV15
CASSQGGREDWGKNIQYF | - | TRBJ2-4 | TRBV4-1
CASETSGRRNTQYF | TRBD2 | TRBJ2-3 | TRBV2
CSVEGGEGVLNYGYTF | - | TRBJ1-2 | TRBV29-1
CASSQESGGFYGYTF | - | TRBJ1-2 | TRBV4-2
CAISKQQGYEQYF | - | TRBJ2-7 | TRBV10-3
CASSEAGGLPDTQYF | - | TRBJ2-3 | TRBV6-1
CSVDDGANYGYTF | - | TRBJ1-2 | TRBV29-1
CSARERQAFYNEQFF | - | TRBJ2-1 | TRBV20-1